This TCR beta chain was retrieved from a study of brain T cells in children with intractable seizures. Overall study findings and caveats: HCMV serostatus was not known, and viral specificity came from CDR3 similarity only. Pre-surgery blood may have been undersampled, hiding some clones.

Only cases whose brain tissue showed the highest T cell transcript signatures were sequenced. Patients received at least one anti-epileptic drug before surgery. With respect to this clone: What it recognizes is unknown.

The table came from immunoSEQ multiplex PCR; TCRdb's copy has only in-frame clones and leaves some out. The sample has approximately 77,000 clones, about 92% seen once; the top ten hold over 1.5%. The V gene's germline CDR1 is SGDLS and CDR2 YYNGEE. The CDR3 is 15 amino acids. Trimming shortened V by 0 bases and J by 1 base, and 11 bases separated the two germline ends. The sequenced sample was peripheral blood, obtained at surgery. The sequence came from a boy in the first two years of life with tuberous sclerosis and intractable seizures. This rearrangement joins TRBV9 to TRBJ2-7, with D perhaps TRBD2 (6 bases). In nucleotides, the CDR3 is TGTGCCAGCAGCGTAGGAGGGAGCGGGTCCTACGAGCAGTACTTC. Translating gives CASSVGGSGSYEQYF.